Only one count was recorded for the clone carrying this T cell receptor beta chain. Its antigen remains unknown. This specimen comes from a study of T-cell memory formation after mild COVID-19. Study at large: For the most part, TCR clusters were specific to one donor. Notes on the study in general: CD4+ clones that contracted lay mainly in CM and EM; CD8+ ones lay in EMRA. The SARS-CoV-2 specificity of second-wave clones reaching peak at day 37 remained unverified.

Amplification by 5'RACE using constant-segment primers produced TCR alpha and TCR beta cDNA libraries that carried sample barcodes and UMIs. TCRdb fed the 5' RACE reads into MiXCR, producing one record per CDR3 protein. This sample has 350,000 to 400,000 distinct CDR3 sequences; around 14% occur once, and the top ten carry around a fifth. This CDR3 is 15 amino acids long. Per the germline V gene, CDR1 is MGHDK and CDR2 is SYGVNS. Trimming removed 5 bases at V and 4 bases at J, with 17 bases between. The chain uses TRBV25-1 and TRBJ1-1, with a tentative D call TRBD1 (6 bases). This TCR derives from a man between 18 and 35 years old who had mild COVID-19 (a few samples of this study predate the infection). Cell type and time point are not known. Sequences were obtained from PBMCs or a T cell subset sorted from them (not recorded which). The CDR3 nucleotides read TGTGCCAGCAGTCCCCGGGACCGAGGGGGCACTGAAGCTTTCTTT. Its protein product is CASSPRDRGGTEAFF.